The entry below describes one T cell receptor beta chain. The data originate from a study of OX40 agonist ivuxolimab in advanced cancers. Germline V CDR1 and CDR2: SGHVS, FNYEAQ. The germline V and J ends were trimmed by 5 bases and 9 bases, with 14 bases remaining between them. The CDR3 extends over 13 amino acids. Produced via immunoSEQ multiplex PCR; TCRdb's table is partial and in-frame only. The repertoire holds roughly 60,000 clones, with 80% to 90% as singletons. Peripheral blood came from all dose cohorts at three timepoints. The clonotype comes from an adult with an advanced solid tumor such as melanoma, head and neck, liver or kidney cancer. The chain combines TRBV7-6 with TRBJ2-1, with no clear D. The sample in question was CD4+ or CD8+ T cells sorted from blood, obtained in a trial of the OX40 agonist ivuxolimab. The CDR3 is CASSEWTVGEQFF. In nucleotides, the CDR3 is TGTGCCAGCAGCGAATGGACGGTGGGTGAGCAGTTCTTC. Supplemented by reference TRBV7-6 and TRBJ2-1, the full variable domain reads GAGVSQSPRYKVTKRGQDVALRCDPISGHVSLYWYRQALGQGPEFLTYFNYEAQQDKSGLPNDRFSAERPEGSISTLTIQRTEQRDSAMYRCASSEWTVGEQFFGPGTRLTVL.